This T cell receptor beta chain derives from a study of early T cells in non-severe SARS-CoV-2 infection. This clonotype was observed many times. Separate cDNA molecules each had unique molecular identifiers attached to them. TCRdb independently ran MiXCR on the 5' RACE reads; one entry per CDR3 protein. The sample comprises over 30,000 distinct CDR3 sequences, almost 5.5% of which are singletons, and 6% to 7% rests with the top ten. The CDR3 length is 11 residues. Germline lookup yields CDR1 SQVTM and CDR2 ANQGSEA. Trimming stripped 4 bases from V and 6 bases from J, with 7 bases between. This sequence joins TRBV29-1 and TRBJ2-1; no clear D gene. The receptor was derived from an adult who was a healthcare worker with PCR-confirmed SARS-CoV-2 infection or an uninfected control (not recorded which). The material was whole blood, obtained at baseline. The CDR3 nucleotides read TGCAGCGTTGGACACGGCAATGAGCAGTTCTTC. This encodes CSVGHGNEQFF.